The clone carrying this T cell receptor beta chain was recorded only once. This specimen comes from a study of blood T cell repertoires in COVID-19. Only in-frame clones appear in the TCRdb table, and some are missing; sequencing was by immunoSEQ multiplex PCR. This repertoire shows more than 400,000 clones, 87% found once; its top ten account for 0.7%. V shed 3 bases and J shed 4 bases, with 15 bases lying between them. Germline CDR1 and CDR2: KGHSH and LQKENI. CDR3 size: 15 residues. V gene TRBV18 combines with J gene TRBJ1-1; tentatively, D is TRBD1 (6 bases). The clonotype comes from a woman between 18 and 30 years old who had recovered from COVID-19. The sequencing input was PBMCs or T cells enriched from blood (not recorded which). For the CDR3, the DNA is TGTGCCAGCTCACCCGCCAGTGGGGGCGGCACTGAAGCTTTCTTT. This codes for CASSPASGGGTEAFF.